This entry lists 30 T cell receptor beta chains sequenced from one sample in a study of cytomegalovirus exposure and HLA in healthy donors. The PCR was carried out with 60 Vbeta primers and 13 Jbeta primers. Clones were read by immunoSEQ multiplex PCR, and TCRdb kept only the in-frame ones, dropping some. The repertoire has some 150,000 clones, less than 10% of them found once; the top ten carry 1.8%. Sequenced material: PBMCs. The receptor set was obtained from a man aged 50 to 59 in good health and CMV-seronegative.

The genes are TRBV6-6 and TRBJ2-3; D gene ambiguous. Trimming shortened V by 6 bases and J by 0 bases, and 13 bases separated the two germline ends. Per germline, CDR1 MNHNY and CDR2 SVGAGI (reference sequence). The CDR3 length is 15 residues. CDR3 DNA: TGTGCCAGCAGCACCTACCCAACTAGCACAGATACGCAGTATTTT. This encodes CASSTYPTSTDTQYF.

This chain joins TRBV5-5 and TRBJ1-1; 11 bases map to TRBD1. The ends lost 0 bases at V and 6 bases at J; junction bases unmatched: 7. Germline CDR1 reads SGHKS; CDR2 reads YYEKEE (reference sequence). The CDR3 contains 16 residues. The CDR3 DNA sequence: TGTGCCAGCAGCTTGGTATTAGGGACAGGGGGTGCTGAAGCTTTCTTT. It encodes CASSLVLGTGGAEAFF.

The V call is TRBV28, the J call TRBJ2-6, with 9 bases lining up with TRBD1. The ends lost 4 bases at V and 1 base at J; junction bases unmatched: 11. There are 19 residues in the CDR3. Germline V CDR1 and CDR2: MDHEN, SYDVKM. CDR3 residues: CASSSPRTGEPSGANVLTF. In DNA, the CDR3 is TGTGCCAGCAGTTCTCCCCGGACAGGGGAACCTTCTGGGGCCAACGTCCTGACTTTC.

The chain links TRBV28 to TRBJ1-5; D call uncertain. The CDR3 totals 14 residues. Germline lookup yields CDR1 MDHEN and CDR2 SYDVKM. V lost 6 bases to trimming and J lost 0 bases, with 9 bases between them. The CDR3 DNA reads TGTGCCAGCAGCTCGGGGTCTAGCAATCAGCCCCAGCATTTT. It codes for CASSSGSSNQPQHF.

V usage is TRBV5-1 and J usage is TRBJ1-2; 8 bases line up with TRBD1. This CDR3 contains 15 residues. The germline gives CDR1 SGHRS, CDR2 YFSETQ. After removal of 2 bases from V and 7 bases from J, the junction contained 10 bases not matched to a gene. CDR3 in DNA: TGCGCCAGCAGCTTCCTGCGGGTACAGGGGGTTGGCTACACCTTC. This sequence encodes CASSFLRVQGVGYTF.

Comment on this clone: Other DNA sequences in the same sample also yield this CDR3. The J gene is TRBJ2-1, the V gene TRBV29-1; 9 bases line up with TRBD1. There are 12 residues in the CDR3. The V gene's germline CDR1 is SQVTM and CDR2 ANQGSEA. The CDR3 DNA follows: TGCGCGACAGGGGGGAGTCGCAATGAGCAGTTCTTC. Its translation is CATGGSRNEQFF.

The table lists this clone with a few counts. The chain carries TRBV11-2 and TRBJ2-5; weak D call: TRBD2 (6 bases). V gave up 5 bases and J gave up 5 bases, with 15 bases separating them. Germline V gives CDR1 SGHAT, CDR2 FQNNGV. The CDR3 is 14 amino acids. DNA of the CDR3: TGTGCCAGCAGCCGACGCGGGACTCTGGAGACCCAGTACTTC. Translation: CASSRRGTLETQYF.

This sequence joins TRBV30 and TRBJ2-1; 7 bases align to TRBD1. The CDR3 contains 14 residues. J was trimmed by 0 bases and V by 4 bases; bases with no gene match: 3. Germline V lookup: CDR1 GTSNPN, CDR2 SVGIG (reference sequence). CDR3 in amino acids: CAWTGQRSYNEQFF. As DNA, the CDR3 is TGTGCCTGGACGGGACAGCGCTCCTACAATGAGCAGTTCTTC.

The V call is TRBV5-6, the J call TRBJ2-1, with 9 nucleotides matching TRBD2. The germline CDR1 and CDR2 sequences are SGHDT and YYEEEE. The J segment lost 9 bases and the V segment lost 3 bases, leaving 10 bases of the junction unmatched. CDR3 size: 15 residues. CDR3 DNA sequence: TGTGCCAGCAGCTCTCCGGGAAGCGGGGGGATTGAGCAGTTCTTC. Protein sequence: CASSSPGSGGIEQFF.

The chain is built from TRBV19 and TRBJ1-2; possibly TRBD1 for D (5 bases). Germline CDR1 LNHDA, CDR2 SQIVND (reference sequence). The CDR3 loop spans 14 amino acids. V lost 3 bases and J 3 bases, leaving 11 bases between the germline ends. CDR3 amino acids: CASSIRDSYYGYTF. In nucleotides, the CDR3 is TGTGCCAGTAGTATTAGAGACAGCTACTATGGCTACACCTTC.

This clone was counted only a few times. The chain links TRBV10-2 to TRBJ2-3, with TRBD1 matching over 7 bases. The CDR3 runs 15 residues. The V gene end was trimmed by 5 bases and the J gene end by 1 base; junction bases not matched to a gene: 6. In germline, CDR1 is WSHSY, CDR2 SAAADI. The DNA of the CDR3 is TGCGCCAGCAGTAACCAGGGGGTGGGCACAGATACGCAGTATTTT. Protein sequence: CASSNQGVGTDTQYF.

The chain is built from TRBV20-1 and TRBJ1-2, with D hard to call. This CDR3 spans 9 amino acids. In germline, CDR1 is DFQATT, CDR2 SNEGSKA (reference sequence). V lost 7 bases, J lost 14 bases, and 14 bases lay in between. CDR3 coding DNA: TGCAGTGGAGGGCCATATCCTACCTTC. Protein sequence: CSGGPYPTF.

The rearrangement uses TRBV29-1 and TRBJ2-7; tentatively, D is TRBD1 (6 bases). Germline V gives CDR1 SQVTM, CDR2 ANQGSEA. Trimming left V 3 bases short and J 7 bases short, with 19 bases between. This CDR3 comprises 14 residues. CDR3 in DNA: TGCAGCGTTGACAGGGGCCGTGATGGTGGGGAGCAGTACTTC. Translation gives CSVDRGRDGGEQYF.

This clone was counted between two and nine times. The chain combines TRBV28 with TRBJ1-1, with 7 positions matching TRBD1. The V gene's germline CDR1 is MDHEN and CDR2 SYDVKM. Trimming removed 4 bases from V and 4 bases from J; junction bases left unmatched: 9. The CDR3 is made up of 15 amino acids. CDR3 DNA sequence: TGTGCCAGCAGTTCCCCGACAGGGTGGACCACTGAAGCTTTCTTT. It is translated as CASSSPTGWTTEAFF.

In its sample, this clone was seen a few times. The chain carries TRBV4-2 and TRBJ1-2, with 10 bases lining up with TRBD1. The CDR3 runs to 13 residues. CDR1 is LGHNA and CDR2 is YNFKEQ in the germline V gene. With V trimmed by 4 bases and J by 6 bases, 2 bases remained unmatched. CDR3 DNA sequence: TGTGCCAGCAGCCTTGGACAGGGGGATGGCTACACCTTC. This sequence encodes CASSLGQGDGYTF.

In this sample, this clone turned up a few times. V is TRBV5-5 and J is TRBJ2-1, with TRBD2 identical over 8 bases. J lost 2 bases, V lost 4 bases, and 2 bases had no gene match. The CDR3 loop spans 14 amino acids. CDR1 and CDR2 from the germline V gene are SGHKS and YYEKEE (reference sequence). CDR3 sequence (DNA): TGTGCCAGCAGCCCGGGACTAGCCTACAATGAGCAGTTCTTC. Its protein product is CASSPGLAYNEQFF.

The chain is built from TRBV29-1 and TRBJ2-3; TRBD2 matches at 11 bases. Germline V gives CDR1 SQVTM, CDR2 ANQGSEA. This CDR3 contains 16 residues. V lost 1 base, J lost 1 base, and 4 bases stayed unmatched. DNA for the CDR3: TGCAGCGTTGAAGGACCGGGACTAGCGGGCACAGATACGCAGTATTTT. Residues: CSVEGPGLAGTDTQYF.

The chain carries TRBV19 and TRBJ2-2; TRBD1 aligns across 8 bases. The CDR3 runs to 17 residues. Germline-derived CDR1 and CDR2 are LNHDA and SQIVND (reference sequence). Unmatched junction bases numbered 13, after V lost 10 bases and J lost 0 bases. DNA for the CDR3: TGTGCCATATCCTCCAGGGGGCGTAAAGCGAACACCGGGGAGCTGTTTTTT. Amino acid sequence: CAISSRGRKANTGELFF.

This chain uses TRBV6-6 with TRBJ2-3; 7 bases match TRBD2. CDR3 length: 16 amino acids. Germline values: CDR1 MNHNY, CDR2 SVGAGI (reference sequence). The junction had 10 bases not matched to a gene; V was cut back by 6 bases and J by 1 base. CDR3 bases: TGTGCCAGCAGGCTTGACGGTGCGGGGGGCACAGATACGCAGTATTTT. Its translation is CASRLDGAGGTDTQYF.

This clone was found a few times. The V and J genes are TRBV28 and TRBJ2-5, with TRBD2 identical over 7 bases. The CDR3 consists of 15 residues. Germline values: CDR1 MDHEN, CDR2 SYDVKM. V lost 5 bases to trimming and J lost 3 bases; unmatched junction nucleotides: 9. This chain's CDR3 is CASSEAGTGKETQYF. For the CDR3, the DNA is TGTGCCAGCAGTGAAGCGGGAACCGGCAAAGAGACCCAGTACTTC.

J is TRBJ2-5 and V is TRBV7-2, with D perhaps matching TRBD1 (7 bases). V dropped 6 bases and J dropped 1 base, with 12 bases sitting between them. The CDR3 has 14 amino acids. From germline, CDR1 is SGHTA and CDR2 FQGNSA. In DNA form, the CDR3 reads TGTGCCAGCAGTTTCCAGGGGGGCCAAGAGACCCAGTACTTC. Translation: CASSFQGGQETQYF.

This clone was detected only a few times. V and J are TRBV27 and TRBJ2-5, with TRBD2 identical over 9 bases. Germline loops: CDR1 MNHEY, CDR2 SMNVEV (reference sequence). This CDR3 has 15 residues. V trimming: 6 bases; J trimming: 2 bases; junction bases outside the gene matches: 7. CDR3 loop: CASRSILAGQETQYF. The DNA for the CDR3 is TGTGCCAGCAGGAGCATCCTAGCGGGGCAAGAGACCCAGTACTTC.

The chain joins TRBV20-1 to TRBJ2-7; D is uncertain. The CDR3 consists of 11 residues. V was pared by 5 bases and J by 3 bases, with 8 bases between. Germline CDR1 and CDR2: DFQATT and SNEGSKA (reference sequence). In DNA, the CDR3 is TGCAGTGCTCAGGTCTTCTACGAGCAGTACTTC. Its translation is CSAQVFYEQYF.

There are a few counts of this clone. The chain uses TRBV11-2 and TRBJ1-3; 9 positions match TRBD1. The V gene's germline CDR1 is SGHAT and CDR2 FQNNGV. The CDR3 is made up of 16 amino acids. Trimming cost V 0 bases and J 2 bases; bases outside gene matches: 2. The CDR3 DNA reads TGTGCCAGCAGCTTAGACTACAGGGGGCCTGGAAACACCATATATTTT. Encoded protein: CASSLDYRGPGNTIYF.

The rearrangement uses TRBV5-4 and TRBJ1-4; D gene ambiguous. V dropped 0 bases and J dropped 1 base, with 7 bases sitting between them. The V gene's germline CDR1 is SGHNT and CDR2 YYREEE (reference sequence). The CDR3 loop spans 15 amino acids. CDR3 region: CASSLESQTNEKLFF. The CDR3 DNA reads as TGTGCCAGCAGCTTGGAGAGCCAAACTAATGAAAAACTGTTTTTT.

The chain joins TRBV30 to TRBJ2-1; 9 nucleotides line up with TRBD2. The germline gives CDR1 GTSNPN, CDR2 SVGIG (reference sequence). The CDR3 covers 19 residues. The V and J ends lost 4 bases and 1 base, in that order; junction bases with no gene match: 17. CDR3 loop: CAWKGGGSGRMISYNEQFF. DNA for the CDR3: TGTGCCTGGAAAGGTGGAGGTAGCGGGAGAATGATATCCTACAATGAGCAGTTCTTC.

The chain joins TRBV30 to TRBJ1-6; the D is unclear. V lost 7 bases, J lost 9 bases, and 13 bases lay in between. The germline gives CDR1 GTSNPN, CDR2 SVGIG (reference sequence). The CDR3 contains 12 residues. The CDR3 sequence: CASTRLGSPLHF. The CDR3 DNA is TGTGCCTCCACTCGACTTGGTTCACCCCTCCACTTT.

The chain combines TRBV27 with TRBJ1-5; D perhaps matches TRBD1 (5 bases). CDR1 is MNHEY and CDR2 is SMNVEV in the germline V gene (reference sequence). The CDR3 is 15 residues long. Trimming pared 6 bases from V and 4 bases from J, leaving 16 bases between. The CDR3 DNA reads as TGTGCCAGCAGACATGCCCAGGGAATTAATCAGCCCCAGCATTTT. Amino acid sequence: CASRHAQGINQPQHF.

This clone occurred a few times. The chain uses TRBV12-5 and TRBJ2-5, with TRBD1 as a possible D gene (7 bases). Germline loops: CDR1 LGHNT, CDR2 FRNRAP. Trimming stripped 5 bases from V and 0 bases from J, with 16 bases between. CDR3 length equals 16 residues. This CDR3 reads CASGQGGSRYQETQYF. CDR3 in DNA: TGTGCTAGTGGTCAGGGGGGTTCGAGGTACCAAGAGACCCAGTACTTC.

This clone showed up just a few times. This chain joins TRBV7-6 and TRBJ1-6, with D possibly TRBD1 on 6 matching bases. V was pared by 5 bases and J by 5 bases, with 16 bases between. CDR1 is SGHVS and CDR2 is FNYEAQ in the germline V gene. This CDR3 comprises 16 residues. This CDR3 reads CASSPARGGDNSPLHF. For the CDR3, the DNA is TGTGCCAGCAGCCCCGCGCGAGGGGGGGATAATTCACCCCTCCACTTT.